This T cell receptor (beta chain) was documented in a study of shared T cell receptors in the human thymus. Germline values: CDR1 MGHRA, CDR2 YSYEKL. V was shortened by 4 bases and J by 0 bases, with 10 bases between the two germline ends. The CDR3 totals 14 residues. Profiling relied on immunoSEQ multiplex PCR, and the TCRdb table lists in-frame clones only, not all of them. The sample lists some 700,000 clones, 85% to 90% occurring once. These data also featured in a second study, about human thymus T cells. Per that paper: Resections from corrective heart surgery provided thymus tissue. A high degree of thymic repertoire overlap among unrelated individuals was reported in related research.

The sequence came from a boy in the first two years of life with a congenital heart defect. The specimen was thymocytes. This rearrangement joins TRBV4-1 to TRBJ2-7; D unclear. CDR3 bases: TGCGCCAGCAGCCCAACAGAAGCCTCCTACGAGCAGTACTTC. Amino acid sequence: CASSPTEASYEQYF.